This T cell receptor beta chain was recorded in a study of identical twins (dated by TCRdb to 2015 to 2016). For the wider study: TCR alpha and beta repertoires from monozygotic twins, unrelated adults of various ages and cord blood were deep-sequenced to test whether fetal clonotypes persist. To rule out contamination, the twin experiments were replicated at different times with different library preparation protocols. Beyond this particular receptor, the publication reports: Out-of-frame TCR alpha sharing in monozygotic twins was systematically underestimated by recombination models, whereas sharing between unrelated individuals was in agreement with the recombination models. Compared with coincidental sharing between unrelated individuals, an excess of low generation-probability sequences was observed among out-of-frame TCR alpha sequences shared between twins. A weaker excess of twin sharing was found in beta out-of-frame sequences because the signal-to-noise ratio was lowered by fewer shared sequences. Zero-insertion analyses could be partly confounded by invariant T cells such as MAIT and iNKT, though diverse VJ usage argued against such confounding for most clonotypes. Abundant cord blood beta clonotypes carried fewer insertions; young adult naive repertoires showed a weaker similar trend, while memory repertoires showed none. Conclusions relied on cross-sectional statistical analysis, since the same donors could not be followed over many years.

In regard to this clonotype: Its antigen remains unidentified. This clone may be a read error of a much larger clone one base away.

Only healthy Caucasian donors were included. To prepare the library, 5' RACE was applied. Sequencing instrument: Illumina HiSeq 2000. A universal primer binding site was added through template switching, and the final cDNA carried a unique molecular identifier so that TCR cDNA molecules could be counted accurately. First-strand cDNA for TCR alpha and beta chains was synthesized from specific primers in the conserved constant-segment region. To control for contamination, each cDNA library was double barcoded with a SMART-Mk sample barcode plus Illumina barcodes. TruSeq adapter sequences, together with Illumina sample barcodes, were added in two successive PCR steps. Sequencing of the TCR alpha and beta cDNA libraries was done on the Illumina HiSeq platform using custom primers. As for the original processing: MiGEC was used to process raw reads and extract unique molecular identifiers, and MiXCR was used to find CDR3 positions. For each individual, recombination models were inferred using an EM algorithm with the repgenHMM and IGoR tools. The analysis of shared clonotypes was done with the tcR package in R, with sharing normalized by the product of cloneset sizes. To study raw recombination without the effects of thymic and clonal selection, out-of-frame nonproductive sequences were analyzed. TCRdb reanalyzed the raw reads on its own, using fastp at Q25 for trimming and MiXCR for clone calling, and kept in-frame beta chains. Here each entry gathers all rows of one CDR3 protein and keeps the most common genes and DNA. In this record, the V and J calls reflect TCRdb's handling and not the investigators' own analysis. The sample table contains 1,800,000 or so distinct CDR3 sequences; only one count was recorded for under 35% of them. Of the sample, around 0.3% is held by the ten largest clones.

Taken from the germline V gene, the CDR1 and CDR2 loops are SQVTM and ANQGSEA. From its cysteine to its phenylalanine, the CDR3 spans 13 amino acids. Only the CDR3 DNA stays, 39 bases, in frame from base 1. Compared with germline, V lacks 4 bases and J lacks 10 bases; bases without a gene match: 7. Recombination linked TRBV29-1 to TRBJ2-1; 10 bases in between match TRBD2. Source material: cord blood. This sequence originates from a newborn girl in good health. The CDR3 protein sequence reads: CSVASGSWYEQFF. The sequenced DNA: TGCAGCGTTGCTAGCGGGAGCTGGTACGAGCAGTTCTTC.